This TCR beta chain was captured in a study of blood T cell repertoires in COVID-19. V lost 0 bases to trimming and J lost 6 bases; unmatched junction nucleotides: 10. This CDR3 has 18 amino acids. Germline V gives CDR1 SGDLS, CDR2 YYNGEE. Clones were sequenced by immunoSEQ multiplex PCR, and TCRdb holds only the in-frame ones, with some missing. The data contain around 42,000 clones, 70% to 80% of them seen just once; the ten biggest clones take up under 9.5%. The receptor was isolated from an older man with active or convalescent COVID-19. The chain links TRBV9 to TRBJ2-1; 12 bases are shared with TRBD2. The sample taken for sequencing was peripheral blood. CDR3 residues: CASSVAGASGGEGNEQFF. Here the CDR3 DNA reads TGTGCCAGCAGCGTAGCTGGGGCTAGCGGGGGGGAGGGCAATGAGCAGTTCTTC.